This T cell receptor (beta chain) is drawn from a study of blood T cell repertoires in COVID-19. For the study at large: Acute and convalescent COVID-19 specimens originated in the United States, Italy and Spain. The cDNA or gDNA used as material had been derived from T cells, B-cell-depleted T cells, or PBMCs.

The table came from immunoSEQ multiplex PCR; TCRdb's copy has only in-frame clones and leaves some out. Of 150,000 to 200,000 clones in the sample, approximately 88% were seen once. Per the germline V gene, CDR1 is SQVTM and CDR2 is ANQGSEA. The CDR3 runs to 13 residues. J was trimmed by 5 bases and V by 5 bases; bases with no gene match: 4. This sequence joins TRBV29-1 and TRBJ2-7, with 12 bases aligning to TRBD2. This receptor was taken from a woman in her twenties or thirties with acute or convalescent COVID-19. The source material was peripheral blood. The CDR3 here is CSVRLAGAHEQYF. CDR3 DNA sequence: TGCAGCGTTAGACTAGCGGGAGCCCACGAGCAGTACTTC.